In this sample, the clone carrying this TCR beta chain turned up once. These data come from a study of blood T cell repertoires in COVID-19. CDR1 MGHRA and CDR2 YSYEKL come from the germline V gene. V lost 2 bases to trimming and J lost 4 bases, with 20 bases between them. The CDR3 loop spans 17 amino acids. Generated by immunoSEQ multiplex PCR, the TCRdb table keeps only in-frame clones and is missing some. The table includes 210,000 or so clones, around 90% detected once. The origin of this receptor is a man aged 30-40 years who had recovered from COVID-19. J is TRBJ1-1 and V is TRBV4-1; tentative D call: TRBD1 (5 bases). Sequencing was carried out using PBMCs or T cells enriched from blood (not recorded which). The CDR3 is CASSQTARATSSTEAFF. As DNA, the CDR3 is TGCGCCAGCAGCCAAACCGCCAGGGCGACGAGTTCCACTGAAGCTTTCTTT.